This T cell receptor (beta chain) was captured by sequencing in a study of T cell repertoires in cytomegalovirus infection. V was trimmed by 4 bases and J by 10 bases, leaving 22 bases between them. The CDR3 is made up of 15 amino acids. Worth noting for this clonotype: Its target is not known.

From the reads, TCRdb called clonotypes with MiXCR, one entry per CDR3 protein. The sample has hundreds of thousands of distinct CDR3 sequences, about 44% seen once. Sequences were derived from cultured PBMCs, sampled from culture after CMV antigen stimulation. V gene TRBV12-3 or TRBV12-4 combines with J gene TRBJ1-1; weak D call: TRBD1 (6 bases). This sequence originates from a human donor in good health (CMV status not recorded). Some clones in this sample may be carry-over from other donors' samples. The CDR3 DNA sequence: TGTGCCAGCAGTTCCGACAGGTATCTGTTGCTCGGAGCTTTCTTT. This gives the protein CASSSDRYLLLGAFF.